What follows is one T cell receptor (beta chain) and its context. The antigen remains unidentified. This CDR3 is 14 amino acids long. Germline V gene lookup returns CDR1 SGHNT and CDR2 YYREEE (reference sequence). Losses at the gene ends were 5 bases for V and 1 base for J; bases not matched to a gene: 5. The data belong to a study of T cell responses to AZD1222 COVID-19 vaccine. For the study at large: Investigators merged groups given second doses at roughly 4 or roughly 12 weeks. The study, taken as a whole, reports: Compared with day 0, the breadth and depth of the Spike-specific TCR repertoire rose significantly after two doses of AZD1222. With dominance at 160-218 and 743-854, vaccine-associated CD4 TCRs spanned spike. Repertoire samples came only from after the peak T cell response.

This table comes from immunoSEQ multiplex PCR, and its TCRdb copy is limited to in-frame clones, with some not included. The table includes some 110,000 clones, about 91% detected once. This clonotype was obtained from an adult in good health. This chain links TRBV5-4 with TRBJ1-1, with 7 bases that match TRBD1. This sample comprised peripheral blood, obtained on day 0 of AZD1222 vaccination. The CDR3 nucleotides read TGTGCCAGCAGATCCGGACAGGCGAACACTGAAGCTTTCTTT. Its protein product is CASRSGQANTEAFF.